The 28 T cell receptor beta chains listed next were all sequenced from one sample in a study of cytomegalovirus exposure and HLA in healthy donors. Amplification used 60 Vbeta primers and 13 Jbeta primers. Some clones are missing from TCRdb's copy, which holds only in-frame ones; the method was immunoSEQ multiplex PCR. The table includes about 69,000 clones, around 66% detected once. The source material was PBMCs. The receptors were gathered from a male donor in good health and CMV-seropositive.

The rearrangement joins TRBV7-7 to TRBJ2-2; D uncertain. Germline assignment: CDR1 SSHAT and CDR2 FNYEAQ (reference sequence). V was pared by 2 bases and J by 1 base, with 5 bases between. The CDR3 has 14 residues. DNA of the CDR3: TGTGCCAGCAGCTTATCCAGGAACACCGGGGAGCTGTTTTTT. This codes for CASSLSRNTGELFF.

The CDR3 nucleotides are TGTGCCTGTTCCCCATCGGGAGGAAACACCATATATTTT. Translated, it gives CACSPSGGNTIYF. The chain joins TRBV30 to TRBJ1-3; unclear D gene. V lost 6 bases and J lost 4, with 13 bases in between. The CDR3 runs to 13 residues. Germline CDR1 GTSNPN, CDR2 SVGIG (reference sequence). The full variable domain, in which reference TRBV30 and TRBJ1-3 provide the parts outside the CDR3, is SQTIHQWPATLVQPVGSPLSLECTVEGTSNPNLYWYRQAAGRGLQLLFYSVGIGQISSEVPQNLSASRPQDRQFILSSKKLLLSDSGFYLCACSPSGGNTIYFGEGSWLTVV.

This clone was observed a single time. The chain carries TRBV29-1 and TRBJ2-1; TRBD2 aligns across 10 bases. From germline, CDR1 is SQVTM and CDR2 ANQGSEA. The CDR3 has 14 residues. V lost 3 bases, J lost 9 bases, and 8 bases stayed unmatched. In DNA, the CDR3 is TGCAGCGTTGACCGGCTAGCGGGAGATAGTGAGCAGTTCTTC. Its translation is CSVDRLAGDSEQFF.

This clone was detected only a few times. This chain joins TRBV7-2 and TRBJ1-6, with D maybe TRBD1 (6 bases). The length of the CDR3 is 15 residues. Trimming took off 5 bases at V and 9 bases at J, with 17 bases between the two ends. The V gene's germline CDR1 is SGHTA and CDR2 FQGNSA. CDR3 DNA sequence: TGTGCCAGCAGCCCAGGGGCAGGGCAAAGTTCACCCCTCCACTTT. Residues: CASSPGAGQSSPLHF.

This clone was detected only once. The chain uses TRBV10-1 and TRBJ2-7; 9 bases fit TRBD1. The CDR3 contains 15 residues. The germline V gene encodes CDR1 WNHNN and CDR2 SYGVQD (reference sequence). With V trimmed by 6 bases and J by 6 bases, 12 bases remained unmatched. In DNA form, the CDR3 reads TGCGCCAGCAGGAACCCCTGGACAGGGGAACTCGAGCAGTACTTC. Translating it yields CASRNPWTGELEQYF.

The J gene is TRBJ1-4, the V gene TRBV5-1; D is uncertain. Germline V gene lookup returns CDR1 SGHRS and CDR2 YFSETQ. There are 14 residues in the CDR3. Trimming removed 2 bases at V and 0 bases at J, with 5 bases between. CDR3 sequence reads: CASSLLTTNEKLFF. CDR3 DNA sequence: TGCGCCAGCAGCTTACTAACAACTAATGAAAAACTGTTTTTT.

The chain uses TRBV6-5 and TRBJ1-1; 7 positions match TRBD1. The CDR3 length is 13 residues. Germline V lookup: CDR1 MNHEY, CDR2 SVGAGI. V lost 6 bases and J lost 5; bases outside the gene matches: 6. The CDR3 region has the DNA TGTGCCAGCAGAAGGCCAGGGGGGACTGAAGCTTTCTTT. Residues: CASRRPGGTEAFF.

The chain recombines TRBV6-1 with TRBJ2-5; 14 nucleotides match TRBD2. The CDR3 is 15 residues long. J lost 2 bases, V lost 6 bases, and 2 bases had no gene match. The germline gives CDR1 MNHNS, CDR2 SASEGT. The CDR3 nucleotides are TGTGCCAGCAGGAGGACTAGCGGGAGGCAAGAGACCCAGTACTTC. It is translated as CASRRTSGRQETQYF.

This sequence joins TRBV5-1 and TRBJ2-3; maybe TRBD2 (6 bases). CDR3 length: 16 amino acids. V shed 1 base and J shed 0 bases, with 12 bases lying between them. CDR1 is SGHRS and CDR2 is YFSETQ in the germline V gene. CDR3 amino acids: CASSLLAGLSTDTQYF. The CDR3 coding sequence is TGCGCCAGCAGCTTGTTGGCGGGGCTTAGCACAGATACGCAGTATTTT.

The V call is TRBV4-1, the J call TRBJ1-1, with D tentatively TRBD1 (5 bases). This CDR3 spans 15 amino acids. V lost 4 bases, J lost 0 bases, and 12 bases lay in between. CDR1 MGHRA and CDR2 YSYEKL come from the germline V gene. The CDR3 sequence: CASSLDRTMNTEAFF. The DNA of the CDR3 is TGCGCCAGCAGCCTCGACAGAACCATGAACACTGAAGCTTTCTTT.

V usage is TRBV2 and J usage is TRBJ2-7; 7 bases map to TRBD1. Trimming cost V 3 bases and J 6 bases; bases outside gene matches: 11. Germline V gives CDR1 SNHLY, CDR2 FYNNEI. CDR3 size: 15 residues. The CDR3 region is CASSEGQGVYREQYF. For the CDR3, the DNA is TGTGCCAGCAGTGAGGGTCAGGGGGTGTATCGCGAGCAGTACTTC.

This clone was seen only once. Other DNA sequences of this sample code for an identical CDR3. The V and J genes are TRBV10-2 and TRBJ2-3, with 7 bases aligning to TRBD2. The CDR3 is made up of 17 amino acids. V shed 3 bases and J 3 bases; nucleotides not matched to a gene: 12. The V gene's germline CDR1 is WSHSY and CDR2 SAAADI. The CDR3 nucleotides read TGCGCCAGCAGTGACCGTGCCTCGGGGAGGGTAACAGATACGCAGTATTTT. Its translation: CASSDRASGRVTDTQYF.

This clone was counted between two and nine times. The chain combines TRBV28 with TRBJ1-5, with D possibly matching TRBD1 (5 bases). Germline loops: CDR1 MDHEN, CDR2 SYDVKM. The CDR3 is 12 amino acids. V was cut by 7 bases and J by 6 bases, with 10 bases left in between. Written as DNA, the CDR3 is TGTGCCAGCACATGGGGGGTTCAGCCCCAGCATTTT. Protein product: CASTWGVQPQHF. Drawing the rest from reference TRBV28 and TRBJ1-5, the complete variable domain is DVKVTQSSRYLVKRTGEKVFLECVQDMDHENMFWYRQDPGLGLRLIYFSYDVKMKEKGDIPEGYSVSREKKERFSLILESASTNQTSMYLCASTWGVQPQHFGDGTRLSIL.

The rearrangement joins TRBV28 to TRBJ2-2; perhaps TRBD1 as D (6 bases). Looked up from germline, CDR1 is MDHEN and CDR2 is SYDVKM. The CDR3 has 14 amino acids. With 5 bases removed from V and 5 bases from J, the gap between germline ends came to 12 bases. CDR3 in DNA: TGTGCCAGCAGTCAACTCCAGGGGACCGGGGAGCTGTTTTTT. The encoded protein is CASSQLQGTGELFF. Full variable domain (rest looked up from reference TRBV28 and TRBJ2-2): DVKVTQSSRYLVKRTGEKVFLECVQDMDHENMFWYRQDPGLGLRLIYFSYDVKMKEKGDIPEGYSVSREKKERFSLILESASTNQTSMYLCASSQLQGTGELFFGEGSRLTVL.

The rearrangement joins TRBV7-9 to TRBJ1-1; D may be TRBD1 (6 bases). V was pared by 1 base and J by 3 bases, with 18 bases between. Germline loops: CDR1 SEHNR, CDR2 FQNEAQ (reference sequence). This CDR3 is 17 amino acids long. CDR3 residues: CASSLVQGSKGHTEAFF. The DNA of the CDR3 is TGTGCCAGCAGCTTAGTACAGGGTTCGAAAGGTCACACTGAAGCTTTCTTT.

The chain links TRBV30 to TRBJ2-3, with 9 bases matching TRBD2. The CDR3 has 15 amino acids. Germline V gives CDR1 GTSNPN, CDR2 SVGIG (reference sequence). With 6 bases clipped from V and 4 bases from J, the junction kept 11 bases outside the gene matches. In nucleotides, the CDR3 is TGTGCCTGCCAGATCGGCGGGAGGGCCGCAGATACGCAGTATTTT. Its translation: CACQIGGRAADTQYF.

The table lists this clone with a few counts. The V and J genes are TRBV7-2 and TRBJ2-3, with TRBD2 matching 7 bases. The length of the CDR3 is 16 residues. Germline assignment: CDR1 SGHTA and CDR2 FQGNSA. V lost 5 bases and J lost 2; bases outside the gene matches: 10. The CDR3 here is CASSRTRDPLTDTQYF. Here the CDR3 DNA reads TGTGCCAGCAGCCGGACTAGGGACCCGCTCACAGATACGCAGTATTTT.

V gene TRBV6-5 combines with J gene TRBJ2-7; TRBD2 aligns across 7 bases. Unmatched junction bases numbered 4, after V lost 5 bases and J lost 0 bases. Germline CDR1 MNHEY, CDR2 SVGAGI. CDR3 length: 14 residues. CDR3 sequence: CASSKGLSSYEQYF. CDR3 DNA sequence: TGTGCCAGCAGTAAGGGACTATCCTCCTACGAGCAGTACTTC.

V usage is TRBV18 and J usage is TRBJ2-5, with 7 positions matching TRBD1. The tail of the sequence fits TRBJ2-7 better, so the J call may be wrong. This CDR3 has 13 residues. Germline V CDR1 and CDR2: KGHSH, LQKENI. This CDR3 is CASTTGERNEQYF. The DNA of the CDR3 is TGTGCCAGCACCACAGGGGAAAGGAACGAGCAGTACTTC.

This chain connects TRBV7-2 to TRBJ2-7; D might be TRBD1 (6 bases). Germline lookup yields CDR1 SGHTA and CDR2 FQGNSA. Trimming removed 3 bases at V and 2 bases at J, with 11 bases between. This CDR3 is built from 14 residues. The CDR3 region has the DNA TGTGCCAGCAGCTTGGACAGCGGAACCTACGAGCAGTACTTC. It specifies CASSLDSGTYEQYF.

V usage is TRBV21-1 and J usage is TRBJ2-3; TRBD2 is taken as the D call from the table, unchecked against the DNA. TRBV21-1 counts as a pseudogene. The CDR3 totals 16 residues. For the CDR3, the DNA is TGTGCCAGCAGTCCACCAGAGGCGGGGGGAACAGATACGCAGTATTTT. Protein sequence: CASSPPEAGGTDTQYF.

This clone was counted once. V gene TRBV7-2 combines with J gene TRBJ2-2; 7 bases are a match to TRBD2. Unmatched junction bases numbered 8, after V lost 3 bases and J lost 4 bases. This CDR3 has 16 amino acids. Looked up from germline, CDR1 is SGHTA and CDR2 is FQGNSA. CDR3 DNA sequence: TGTGCCAGCAGCTTGTTAATGGGGGGGTCCACCGGGGAGCTGTTTTTT. Encoded protein: CASSLLMGGSTGELFF.

The rearrangement uses TRBV30 and TRBJ2-5, with D unresolved. The J call may not be correct, given that the DNA end is closer to TRBJ2-7. Germline loops: CDR1 GTSNPN, CDR2 SVGIG (reference sequence). The length of the CDR3 is 9 residues. Written as DNA, the CDR3 is TGTGCCCCGTACTACGAGCAGTACTTC. It specifies CAPYYEQYF.

The CDR3 sequence is CASSQQGAKNTEAFF. The DNA for the CDR3 is TGCGCCAGCAGTCAACAGGGGGCGAAGAACACTGAAGCTTTCTTT. This chain uses TRBV5-1 with TRBJ1-1; 9 bases match TRBD1. Per the germline V gene, CDR1 is SGHRS and CDR2 is YFSETQ. V dropped 5 bases and J dropped 1; count of bases not matched to a gene: 6. The CDR3 totals 15 residues. Using reference TRBV5-1 and TRBJ1-1 for the parts outside the CDR3, the full variable domain is KAGVTQTPRYLIKTRGQQVTLSCSPISGHRSVSWYQQTPGQGLQFLFEYFSETQRNKGNFPGRFSGRQFSNSRSEMNVSTLELGDSALYLCASSQQGAKNTEAFFGQGTRLTVV.

The genes are TRBV5-1 and TRBJ2-2, with a possible D match to TRBD2 (6 bases). The CDR3 runs 18 residues. The V gene's germline CDR1 is SGHRS and CDR2 YFSETQ. Trimming took off 6 bases at V and 5 bases at J, with 26 bases between the two ends. This CDR3 reads CASTWGRDETSWTGELFF. The DNA of the CDR3 is TGCGCCAGCACCTGGGGTCGGGACGAGACTAGTTGGACCGGGGAGCTGTTTTTT.

This rearrangement joins TRBV5-1 to TRBJ2-3; 16 bases align to TRBD2. With 4 bases clipped from V and 5 bases from J, the junction kept 4 bases outside the gene matches. Germline V gene lookup returns CDR1 SGHRS and CDR2 YFSETQ. The CDR3 length is 16 residues. CDR3 sequence (DNA): TGCGCCAGCAGCCTTGGGACTAGCGGGGGGGAAGATACGCAGTATTTT. This gives the protein CASSLGTSGGEDTQYF.

CDR3 region: CASTQTENTGELFF. As DNA, the CDR3 is TGTGCCAGCACCCAGACAGAGAACACCGGGGAGCTGTTTTTT. The rearrangement links TRBV27 to TRBJ2-2; a weak D match, TRBD1 (5 bases). This CDR3 region has 14 residues. Germline V lookup: CDR1 MNHEY, CDR2 SMNVEV (reference sequence). V shed 7 bases and J shed 1 base, with 10 bases lying between them.

The CDR3, as DNA: TGTGCCAGCAGCTCCCGCGGGCTAGGGACAGATACGCAGTATTTT. Translating it yields CASSSRGLGTDTQYF. V is TRBV7-8 and J is TRBJ2-3; TRBD2 might be the D (5 bases). Germline values: CDR1 SGHVS, CDR2 FQNEAQ. Trimming took 4 bases from V and 3 from J, leaving 14 bases between them. The CDR3 has 15 amino acids.